These 5 T cell receptor beta chains were sequenced from one sample in a study of cytomegalovirus exposure and HLA in healthy donors. The table came from immunoSEQ multiplex PCR; TCRdb's copy has only in-frame clones and leaves some out. This sample has 150,000 to 200,000 clones, with roughly 80% found just once. Sequencing was done on a sample of PBMCs. Receptors were obtained from a man younger than 30 in good health and CMV-seropositive.

The chain carries TRBV11-2 and TRBJ2-7; maybe TRBD2 (6 bases). The germline V gene has CDR1 SGHAT and CDR2 FQNNGV. This CDR3 region has 14 residues. V lost 3 bases and J lost 6, with 15 bases in between. In DNA, the CDR3 is TGTGCCAGCAGCTTCGCGACTAGTTTCTTCGAGCAGTACTTC. Amino acid sequence: CASSFATSFFEQYF.

The chain has TRBV7-2 and TRBJ2-7; a weak D match, TRBD1 (5 bases). Germline lookup yields CDR1 SGHTA and CDR2 FQGNSA. The CDR3 is 14 amino acids. Between the trimmed V and J ends, which lost 0 bases and 2 bases, there was a span of 8 bases. The CDR3 loop is CASSLAGPTYEQYF. Here the CDR3 DNA reads TGTGCCAGCAGCTTAGCGGGGCCTACCTACGAGCAGTACTTC. The entire variable domain, with the rest obtained from reference TRBV7-2 and TRBJ2-7, is as follows: GAGVSQSPSNKVTEKGKDVELRCDPISGHTALYWYRQSLGQGLEFLIYFQGNSAPDKSGLPSDRFSAERTGGSVSTLTIQRTQQEDSAVYLCASSLAGPTYEQYFGPGTRLTVT.

The rearrangement links TRBV27 to TRBJ2-3; 7 bases fit TRBD1. The CDR3 runs to 14 residues. Germline V gene data show CDR1 as MNHEY and CDR2 as SMNVEV (reference sequence). V was clipped by 6 bases and J by 7 bases; unmatched bases: 10. CDR3 sequence (DNA): TGTGCCAGCAGGGAGACAGGGTTTCGAAATACGCAGTATTTT. Encoded protein: CASRETGFRNTQYF.

The V call is TRBV27, the J call TRBJ2-3, with TRBD2 matching over 9 bases. Germline V CDR1 and CDR2: MNHEY, SMNVEV (reference sequence). V trimming: 5 bases; J trimming: 2 bases; junction bases outside the gene matches: 14. This CDR3 is 18 amino acids long. CDR3 sequence: CASSATSGLASITDTQYF. The CDR3 DNA reads TGTGCCAGCAGTGCCACTTCAGGACTAGCGTCGATCACAGATACGCAGTATTTT.

The genes are TRBV30 and TRBJ1-1, with 8 bases matching TRBD1. Germline CDR1 reads GTSNPN; CDR2 reads SVGIG (reference sequence). CDR3 length: 13 residues. With V trimmed by 4 bases and J by 1 base, 2 bases remained unmatched. The DNA of the CDR3 is TGTGCCTGGACCGACAGGGGGAACACTGAAGCTTTCTTT. Translation: CAWTDRGNTEAFF. The variable domain in full, with the rest retrieved from reference TRBV30 and TRBJ1-1, is SQTIHQWPATLVQPVGSPLSLECTVEGTSNPNLYWYRQAAGRGLQLLFYSVGIGQISSEVPQNLSASRPQDRQFILSSKKLLLSDSGFYLCAWTDRGNTEAFFGQGTRLTVV.